The rows below give T cell receptor beta chains drawn from one sample of a study of Graves' ophthalmopathy and Graves' hyperthyroidism. One entry per CDR3 protein results from TCRdb running MiXCR on the multiplex PCR reads. The data show around 340,000 distinct CDR3 sequences, with 15% to 20% seen just once and about 12% held by the top ten. The sample taken for sequencing was peripheral blood. The receptors shown here come from an adult man with Graves' ophthalmopathy. The CDR3 runs from the conserved cysteine through the conserved F or W. The D gene is left open where the match is weak. Clone size is given for some rows only: seen once, a few or many times, or a class if the clone is expanded.

j_call: TRBJ2-2
clone_size: many
v_call: TRBV20-1
d_call: TRBD1
cdr3_aa: CSATKGQGLGELFF
cdr3_nt: TGCAGTGCTACTAAGGGACAGGGGCTAGGGGAGCTGTTTTTT

j_call: TRBJ2-5
clone_size: many
v_call: TRBV4-1
d_call: .
cdr3_aa: CASSQVVVGEETQYF
cdr3_nt: TGCGCCAGCAGCCAAGTTGTGGTTGGCGAAGAGACCCAGTACTTC

j_call: TRBJ2-7
clone_size: once
v_call: TRBV11-2
d_call: .
cdr3_aa: CASSQEGGAWEQYF
cdr3_nt: TGTGCCAGCAGCCAAGAGGGGGGAGCGTGGGAGCAGTACTTC

j_call: TRBJ1-5
clone_size: .
v_call: TRBV2
d_call: TRBD1
cdr3_aa: CVSSFSGQGRQPQHF
cdr3_nt: TGTGTCAGCAGTTTTTCAGGACAGGGACGACAGCCCCAGCATTTT

j_call: TRBJ2-7
clone_size: many
v_call: TRBV29-1
d_call: TRBD1
cdr3_aa: CSVAPTPGQGPQYF
cdr3_nt: TGCAGCGTGGCCCCTACCCCCGGACAGGGCCCGCAGTACTTC

j_call: TRBJ2-7
clone_size: many
v_call: TRBV15
d_call: .
cdr3_aa: CATSREVATYEQYF
cdr3_nt: TGTGCCACCAGCAGAGAGGTGGCGACCTACGAGCAGTACTTC

j_call: TRBJ1-5
clone_size: many
v_call: TRBV6-5
d_call: TRBD1
cdr3_aa: CASTSGQGAGQPQHF
cdr3_nt: TGTGCCAGCACCTCAGGACAGGGGGCTGGTCAGCCCCAGCATTTT

j_call: TRBJ2-7
clone_size: once
v_call: TRBV6-2/TRBV6-3
d_call: .
cdr3_aa: CASSYSTKTGTVGTYEQYF
cdr3_nt: TGTGCCAGCAGTTACTCGACGAAAACCGGGACGGTTGGGACCTACGAGCAGTACTTC

j_call: TRBJ1-1
clone_size: many
v_call: TRBV12-3/TRBV12-4
d_call: .
cdr3_aa: CASSPGVRGTEAFF
cdr3_nt: TGTGCCAGCAGTCCGGGGGTAAGGGGAACTGAAGCTTTCTTT

j_call: TRBJ2-7
clone_size: many
v_call: TRBV30
d_call: .
cdr3_aa: CAWSRGRKTSYSYEQYF
cdr3_nt: TGTGCCTGGAGTAGGGGACGGAAAACTTCTTACTCCTACGAGCAGTACTTC

j_call: TRBJ2-5
clone_size: .
v_call: TRBV20-1
d_call: .
cdr3_aa: CSARALTGLQETQYF
cdr3_nt: TGCAGTGCTAGAGCGCTCACAGGACTCCAAGAGACCCAGTACTTC

j_call: TRBJ1-1
clone_size: many
v_call: TRBV9
d_call: TRBD1
cdr3_aa: CASSGPRDRGGGTEAFF
cdr3_nt: TGTGCCAGCAGCGGCCCTCGGGACAGGGGGGGGGGCACTGAAGCTTTCTTT

j_call: TRBJ2-7
clone_size: many
v_call: TRBV20-1
d_call: TRBD1
cdr3_aa: CSASGTGYEQYF
cdr3_nt: TGCAGTGCTAGTGGGACAGGCTACGAGCAGTACTTC

j_call: TRBJ1-1
clone_size: many
v_call: TRBV4-1
d_call: .
cdr3_aa: CASSRTAENTEAFF
cdr3_nt: TGCGCCAGCAGCCGGACAGCGGAGAACACTGAAGCTTTCTTT

j_call: TRBJ2-7
clone_size: .
v_call: TRBV7-2
d_call: TRBD1
cdr3_aa: CASSWTGTGRYEQYF
cdr3_nt: TGTGCCAGCAGCTGGACCGGGACAGGTCGCTACGAGCAGTACTTC

j_call: TRBJ1-1
clone_size: many
v_call: TRBV5-1
d_call: .
cdr3_aa: CASSFSGANTEAFF
cdr3_nt: TGCGCCAGCAGCTTTTCCGGCGCAAACACTGAAGCTTTCTTT

j_call: TRBJ2-2
clone_size: .
v_call: TRBV3-1
d_call: .
cdr3_aa: CASSLNGPHPAGLFF
cdr3_nt: TGTGCCAGCAGCCTCAACGGACCCCACCCCGCGGGGCTGTTTTTT

j_call: TRBJ2-5
clone_size: few
v_call: TRBV11-2
d_call: TRBD1
cdr3_aa: CASSFVAGGQETQYF
cdr3_nt: TGTGCCAGCAGCTTCGTTGCAGGGGGCCAAGAGACTCAGTACTTC

j_call: TRBJ1-5
clone_size: .
v_call: TRBV12-3/TRBV12-4
d_call: TRBD1
cdr3_aa: CASGGQGSNQPQHF
cdr3_nt: TGTGCCAGCGGGGGACAGGGGAGCAATCAGCCCCAGCATTTT

j_call: TRBJ1-1
clone_size: many
v_call: TRBV20-1
d_call: TRBD1
cdr3_aa: CSGDDRGEVNTEAFF
cdr3_nt: TGCAGTGGGGACGACAGGGGTGAGGTGAACACTGAAGCTTTCTTT

j_call: TRBJ2-7
clone_size: many
v_call: TRBV6-2/TRBV6-3
d_call: TRBD1
cdr3_aa: CASSHDRDEQYF
cdr3_nt: TGTGCCAGCAGCCACGACAGGGACGAGCAGTACTTC

j_call: TRBJ2-2
clone_size: many
v_call: TRBV15
d_call: .
cdr3_aa: CATSSAEALLNTGELFF
cdr3_nt: TGTGCCACCAGCAGTGCCGAGGCCTTGCTCAACACCGGGGAGCTGTTTTTT

j_call: TRBJ1-1
clone_size: many
v_call: TRBV11-2
d_call: .
cdr3_aa: CASSLPPLNTEAFF
cdr3_nt: TGTGCCAGCAGCCTCCCCCCGTTGAACACTGAAGCTTTCTTT

j_call: TRBJ2-2
clone_size: many
v_call: TRBV3-1
d_call: .
cdr3_aa: CASSFGHENTGELFF
cdr3_nt: TGTGCCAGCAGCTTCGGACACGAGAACACCGGGGAGCTGTTTTTT

j_call: TRBJ1-1
clone_size: many
v_call: TRBV30
d_call: .
cdr3_aa: CAWSVKSEAFF
cdr3_nt: TGTGCCTGGAGTGTTAAGAGTGAAGCTTTCTTT

j_call: TRBJ2-7
clone_size: many
v_call: TRBV20-1
d_call: .
cdr3_aa: CSAGIGGGKVDEQYF
cdr3_nt: TGCAGTGCGGGGATAGGGGGGGGTAAAGTCGACGAGCAGTACTTC

j_call: TRBJ2-5
clone_size: .
v_call: TRBV3-1
d_call: TRBD2
cdr3_aa: CASSRRGTSGKETLYF
cdr3_nt: TGTGCCAGCAGCCGACGGGGGACTAGCGGCAAAGAGACCCTGTACTTC

j_call: TRBJ2-5
clone_size: many
v_call: TRBV5-1
d_call: .
cdr3_aa: CASSRHASQETQYF
cdr3_nt: TGCGCCAGCAGTCGGCACGCCTCCCAAGAGACCCAGTACTTC

j_call: TRBJ1-2
clone_size: many
v_call: TRBV9
d_call: .
cdr3_aa: CASSVNPDVRGFYGYTF
cdr3_nt: TGTGCCAGCAGCGTTAACCCCGATGTAAGGGGGTTCTATGGCTACACCTTC

j_call: TRBJ1-2
clone_size: many
v_call: TRBV6-1
d_call: TRBD1
cdr3_aa: CASSRTGAEGYTF
cdr3_nt: TGTGCCAGCAGTAGGACAGGGGCTGAGGGCTACACCTTC

j_call: TRBJ2-5
clone_size: many
v_call: TRBV27
d_call: TRBD1
cdr3_aa: CASSRRGQGRIVGQETQYF
cdr3_nt: TGTGCCAGCAGTCGCCGGGGACAGGGACGCATCGTTGGGCAAGAGACCCAGTACTTC

j_call: TRBJ1-5
clone_size: .
v_call: TRBV28
d_call: .
cdr3_aa: CASSSGMGAWGQPQHF
cdr3_nt: TGTGCCAGCAGTTCGGGGATGGGGGCTTGGGGACAGCCCCAGCATTTT

j_call: TRBJ1-1
clone_size: .
v_call: TRBV12-3/TRBV12-4
d_call: .
cdr3_aa: CASSLGWEASRDAFF
cdr3_nt: TGTGCCAGCAGCCTCGGGTGGGAGGCATCGCGGGACGCTTTCTTT

j_call: TRBJ2-2
clone_size: many
v_call: TRBV7-6
d_call: TRBD2
cdr3_aa: CASSPWTSGGSNTGELFF
cdr3_nt: TGTGCCAGCAGCCCCTGGACTAGCGGGGGTTCTAACACCGGGGAGCTGTTTTTT

j_call: TRBJ2-3
clone_size: many
v_call: TRBV7-2
d_call: .
cdr3_aa: CASSPRGYTQYF
cdr3_nt: TGTGCCAGCAGCCCCAGGGGTTATACGCAGTATTTT

j_call: TRBJ1-2
clone_size: few
v_call: TRBV18
d_call: .
cdr3_aa: CASSPLSRTTVNYGYTF
cdr3_nt: TGTGCCAGCTCACCCCTAAGTAGGACGACAGTGAACTATGGCTACACCTTC

j_call: TRBJ2-7
clone_size: many
v_call: TRBV19
d_call: TRBD2
cdr3_aa: CATGLAGDLYEQYF
cdr3_nt: TGTGCCACAGGCCTAGCGGGAGACTTATACGAGCAGTACTTC

j_call: TRBJ1-5
clone_size: many
v_call: TRBV6-1
d_call: .
cdr3_aa: CASSRDTAGNQPQHF
cdr3_nt: TGTGCCAGCAGTCGGGACACCGCGGGCAATCAGCCCCAGCATTTT

j_call: TRBJ2-5
clone_size: many
v_call: TRBV6-5
d_call: TRBD2
cdr3_aa: CASVMTSGRWETQYF
cdr3_nt: TGTGCCAGCGTCATGACTAGCGGGAGGTGGGAGACCCAGTACTTC

j_call: TRBJ2-2
clone_size: many
v_call: TRBV28
d_call: TRBD2
cdr3_aa: CASSSVASGARGELFF
cdr3_nt: TGTGCCAGCAGTTCGGTAGCTAGCGGGGCCCGCGGGGAGCTGTTTTTT

j_call: TRBJ2-7
clone_size: many
v_call: TRBV12-3/TRBV12-4
d_call: .
cdr3_aa: CASSLTVDYEQYF
cdr3_nt: TGTGCCAGCAGTTTAACAGTGGACTACGAGCAGTACTTC

j_call: TRBJ2-7
clone_size: many
v_call: TRBV27
d_call: .
cdr3_aa: CASSLSNRVHEQYF
cdr3_nt: TGTGCCAGCAGTCTATCTAACAGGGTCCACGAGCAGTACTTC

j_call: TRBJ1-5
clone_size: many
v_call: TRBV28
d_call: TRBD1
cdr3_aa: CASLGQGAVGSNQPQHF
cdr3_nt: TGTGCCAGCCTAGGGCAGGGGGCGGTTGGAAGCAATCAGCCCCAGCATTTT

j_call: TRBJ2-2
clone_size: many
v_call: TRBV28
d_call: TRBD1
cdr3_aa: CASSPTLQGVWSGELFF
cdr3_nt: TGTGCCAGCAGCCCTACACTACAGGGGGTGTGGTCCGGGGAGCTGTTTTTT

j_call: TRBJ2-7
clone_size: many
v_call: TRBV29-1
d_call: TRBD1
cdr3_aa: CSVLGGTGNYEQYF
cdr3_nt: TGCAGCGTTCTGGGGGGGACAGGGAACTACGAGCAGTACTTC

j_call: TRBJ2-7
clone_size: many
v_call: TRBV4-1
d_call: .
cdr3_aa: CASSQDLSVPYEQYF
cdr3_nt: TGCGCCAGCAGCCAAGATCTTTCGGTTCCCTACGAGCAGTACTTC